The 4 T cell receptor beta chains below were found in one sample sequenced in a study of blood T cell repertoires in COVID-19. The assay was immunoSEQ multiplex PCR, and TCRdb's table has in-frame clones only and misses some. The table lists 150,000 to 200,000 clones, about 89% of them singletons. The sample taken for sequencing was PBMCs or T cells enriched from blood (not recorded which). The receptors originated from a woman aged 18-35 years who had recovered from COVID-19.

V and J are TRBV30 and TRBJ2-5; D is perhaps TRBD1 (6 bases). Germline V gives CDR1 GTSNPN, CDR2 SVGIG (reference sequence). Deletions cut 0 bases from V and 1 base from J, with 9 bases between. This CDR3 contains 14 residues. CDR3 coding DNA: TGTGCCTGGAGTGTACGAGGGGGCCAAGAGACCCAGTACTTC. Its protein product is CAWSVRGGQETQYF.

The gene calls are TRBV4-1 and TRBJ2-1; 8 nucleotides align to TRBD1. This CDR3 is built from 15 residues. The V gene end was trimmed by 4 bases and the J gene end by 3 bases; junction bases not matched to a gene: 5. Germline CDR1 is MGHRA and CDR2 is YSYEKL. CDR3 sequence (DNA): TGCGCCAGCAGCCCACCGGACAGGGACTACAATGAGCAGTTCTTC. It encodes CASSPPDRDYNEQFF.

V gene TRBV18 combines with J gene TRBJ1-6; 9 bases match TRBD1. Germline V gives CDR1 KGHSH, CDR2 LQKENI. The J segment lost 11 bases and the V segment lost 5 bases, leaving 13 bases of the junction unmatched. CDR3 size: 16 residues. DNA of the CDR3: TGTGCCAGCTCAATAACGACAGGGGGAGGTGAGCCACCCCTCCACTTT. As protein: CASSITTGGGEPPLHF.

The CDR3 loop is CASSQVAGEKLFF. The CDR3 nucleotides are TGCGCCAGCAGCCAGGTTGCCGGGGAAAAACTGTTTTTT. This chain connects TRBV4-1 to TRBJ1-4, with no clear D. CDR1 MGHRA and CDR2 YSYEKL come from the germline V gene. This CDR3 spans 13 amino acids. Trimming took 3 bases from V and 8 from J, leaving 10 bases between them.